The 2 T cell receptor beta chains below all came from one sample that was sequenced in a study of T cell changes during pregnancy in multiple sclerosis. The protocol was immunoSEQ multiplex PCR, while the TCRdb copy is restricted to in-frame clones and leaves out a portion. The repertoire has 65,000 to 85,000 clones, approximately 91% of them found once; the top ten carry roughly 0.3%. The source was CD4+ T cells from peripheral blood mononuclear cells, collected after pregnancy. Source of these receptors: a female donor with multiple sclerosis, enrolled in a pregnancy study.

The chain combines TRBV28 with TRBJ1-2; no reliable D call. The CDR3 spans 13 residues. The germline gives CDR1 MDHEN, CDR2 SYDVKM. V was cut by 5 bases and J by 5 bases, with 12 bases left in between. CDR3 sequence (DNA): TGTGCCAGCAGTCTCCTGAAGAGGTATGGCTACACCTTC. Protein sequence: CASSLLKRYGYTF.

The CDR3 nucleotides are TGTGCCAGCAGCCAAGATTACGGGGCCGGGAGTCAGGCAACTGAAGCTTTCTTT. This sequence encodes CASSQDYGAGSQATEAFF. The rearrangement uses TRBV4-2 and TRBJ1-1, with D possibly TRBD1 on 5 matching bases. The CDR3 runs to 18 residues. The V end lost 0 bases, the J end lost 5 bases, and 22 bases lay between the germline ends. Germline values: CDR1 LGHNA, CDR2 YNFKEQ.